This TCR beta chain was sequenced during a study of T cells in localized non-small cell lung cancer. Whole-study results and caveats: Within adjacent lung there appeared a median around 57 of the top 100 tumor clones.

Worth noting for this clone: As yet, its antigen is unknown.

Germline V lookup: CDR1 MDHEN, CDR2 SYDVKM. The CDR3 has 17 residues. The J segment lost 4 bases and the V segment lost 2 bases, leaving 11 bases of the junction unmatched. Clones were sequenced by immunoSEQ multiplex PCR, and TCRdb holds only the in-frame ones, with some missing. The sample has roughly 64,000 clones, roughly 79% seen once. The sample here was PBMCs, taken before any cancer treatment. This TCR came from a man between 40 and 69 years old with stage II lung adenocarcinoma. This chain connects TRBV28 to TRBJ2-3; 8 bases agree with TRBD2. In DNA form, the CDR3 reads TGTGCCAGCAGTTTAGTACGGGAGGGCCTGGGGCCAGATACGCAGTATTTT. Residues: CASSLVREGLGPDTQYF. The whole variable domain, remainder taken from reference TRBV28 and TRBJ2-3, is DVKVTQSSRYLVKRTGEKVFLECVQDMDHENMFWYRQDPGLGLRLIYFSYDVKMKEKGDIPEGYSVSREKKERFSLILESASTNQTSMYLCASSLVREGLGPDTQYFGPGTRLTVL.